The 9 T cell receptor beta chains in this list originate from one sample, sequenced in a study of T cell responses to AZD1222 COVID-19 vaccine. TCRdb's table, derived via immunoSEQ multiplex PCR, lists solely in-frame clones and lacks some. The table includes over 100,000 clones, approximately 83% detected once. Sequences were derived from peripheral blood, sampled on day 0 of AZD1222 vaccination. These TCRs come from an adult in good health.

This sequence joins TRBV30 and TRBJ1-2; unclear D gene. CDR3 length: 16 residues. Trimming took off 0 bases at V and 0 bases at J, with 14 bases between the two ends. The germline V gene encodes CDR1 GTSNPN and CDR2 SVGIG (reference sequence). The CDR3 sequence is CAWSVFRVTANYGYTF. DNA for the CDR3: TGTGCCTGGAGTGTATTTCGGGTTACAGCTAACTATGGCTACACCTTC.

Only a few counts were recorded for this clone. The gene calls are TRBV10-1 and TRBJ1-5; tentatively, D is TRBD1 (5 bases). In germline, CDR1 is WNHNN, CDR2 SYGVQD (reference sequence). The CDR3 is made up of 17 amino acids. V was cut by 6 bases and J by 5 bases, with 23 bases left in between. CDR3 residues: CASRDPGLYNPDQPQHF. The DNA for the CDR3 is TGCGCCAGCAGGGACCCGGGACTTTACAATCCGGATCAGCCCCAGCATTTT.

This rearrangement joins TRBV4-2 to TRBJ2-5, with 8 bases that match TRBD2. The junction had 5 bases not matched to a gene; V was cut back by 0 bases and J by 5 bases. CDR3 length: 15 amino acids. CDR1 is LGHNA and CDR2 is YNFKEQ in the germline V gene. The CDR3 spells CASSQDGTGGETQYF. CDR3 bases: TGTGCCAGCAGCCAAGACGGGACGGGAGGGGAGACCCAGTACTTC.

V is TRBV28 and J is TRBJ1-2; a weak D match, TRBD1 (6 bases). The CDR3 is made up of 13 amino acids. Germline V lookup: CDR1 MDHEN, CDR2 SYDVKM. V was shortened by 8 bases and J by 4 bases, with 14 bases between the two germline ends. CDR3 coding DNA: TGTGCCAGCGGGCAGGGGCGTTCCTATGGCTACACCTTC. Translating gives CASGQGRSYGYTF.

The chain links TRBV11-3 to TRBJ1-1, with a possible D match to TRBD1 (6 bases). Between the trimmed V and J ends, which lost 5 bases and 6 bases, there was a span of 19 bases. Germline V gene sequence: CDR1 SGHNT, CDR2 YENEEA. The CDR3 totals 15 residues. The CDR3 DNA reads TGTGCCAGCAGCCCTCAGCACGGGGGGGCATCTGAAGCTTTCTTT. Translated: CASSPQHGGASEAFF. Combining the CDR3 with reference TRBV11-3 and TRBJ1-1 gives the whole variable domain EAGVVQSPRYKIIEKKQPVAFWCNPISGHNTLYWYLQNLGQGPELLIRYENEEAVDDSQLPKDRFSAERLKGVDSTLKIQPAELGDSAVYLCASSPQHGGASEAFFGQGTRLTVV.

This clone was found a few times. The chain uses TRBV11-3 and TRBJ2-2; D is unclear. CDR3 length: 13 amino acids. Germline V gene data show CDR1 as SGHNT and CDR2 as YENEEA. V was cut by 5 bases and J by 6 bases, with 10 bases left in between. CDR3 coding DNA: TGTGCCAGCAGCCCGCGGAGCGCCGGGGAGCTGTTTTTT. Protein sequence: CASSPRSAGELFF. The complete variable domain, with remaining parts taken from reference TRBV11-3 and TRBJ2-2, reads EAGVVQSPRYKIIEKKQPVAFWCNPISGHNTLYWYLQNLGQGPELLIRYENEEAVDDSQLPKDRFSAERLKGVDSTLKIQPAELGDSAVYLCASSPRSAGELFFGEGSRLTVL.

CDR3: CATSEGGTGADTQYF. Here the CDR3 DNA reads TGTGCCACCAGTGAGGGTGGGACGGGGGCAGATACGCAGTATTTT. V and J are TRBV24-1 and TRBJ2-3; possible D gene TRBD2, 6 bases. The CDR3 has 15 residues. The ends were cut back, 4 bases at V and 4 bases at J, with 14 bases in the middle. Germline V gives CDR1 KGHDR, CDR2 SFDVKD.

The CDR3 reads CASSELGQYNSPLHF. The CDR3 bases are TGTGCCAGCAGTGAGCTGGGGCAGTATAATTCACCCCTCCACTTT. V and J are TRBV6-1 and TRBJ1-6; D possibly corresponds to TRBD1 (5 bases). The V and J ends lost 3 bases and 4 bases respectively, with 10 bases between them. CDR3 length: 15 residues. Germline V gene sequence: CDR1 MNHNS, CDR2 SASEGT.

The V and J genes are TRBV7-9 and TRBJ1-6, with D uncertain. Germline V gene lookup returns CDR1 SEHNR and CDR2 FQNEAQ (reference sequence). V shed 8 bases and J shed 6 bases, with 14 bases lying between them. The CDR3 totals 14 residues. The CDR3 DNA is TGTGCCAGCTCTCTGGGAAACGGTAATTCACCCCTCCACTTT. Protein sequence: CASSLGNGNSPLHF.